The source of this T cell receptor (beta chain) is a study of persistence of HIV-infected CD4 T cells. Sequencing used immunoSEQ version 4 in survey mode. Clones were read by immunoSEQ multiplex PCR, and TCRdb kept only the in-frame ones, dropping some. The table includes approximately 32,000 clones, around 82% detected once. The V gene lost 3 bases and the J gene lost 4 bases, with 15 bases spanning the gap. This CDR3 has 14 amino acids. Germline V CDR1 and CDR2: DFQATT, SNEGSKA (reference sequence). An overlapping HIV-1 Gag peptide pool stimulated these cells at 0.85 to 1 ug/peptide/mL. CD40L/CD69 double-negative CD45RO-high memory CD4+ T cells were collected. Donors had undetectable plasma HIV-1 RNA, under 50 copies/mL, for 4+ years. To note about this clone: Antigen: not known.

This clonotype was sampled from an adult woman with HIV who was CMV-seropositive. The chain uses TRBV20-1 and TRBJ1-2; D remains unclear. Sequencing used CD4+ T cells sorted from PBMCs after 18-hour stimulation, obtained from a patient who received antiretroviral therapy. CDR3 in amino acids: CSASGRVLGYGYTF. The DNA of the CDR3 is TGCAGTGCTAGTGGCCGAGTGCTGGGCTATGGCTACACCTTC.